A selection of T cell receptor beta chains follows, all from one sample in a study of post-analysis software for immune sequencing data. TCRdb independently ran MiXCR on the PCR reads; one entry per CDR3 protein. The sample has around 260,000 distinct CDR3 sequences, about 40% seen once. Sequencing was carried out using blood. Every receptor here comes from a girl aged 10 to 17 with multiple sclerosis. Both conserved end residues are part of each CDR3. The D gene is left open where the match is weak. Only part of the rows carry a size: once, few, many, or a class if the clone is expanded.

NA	TRBJ1-1	few	TRBV5-1	TGCGCCAGCAGCTTGGGCCCTCCGGACACTGAAGCTTTCTTT	CASSLGPPDTEAFF
TRBD1	TRBJ1-2	many	TRBV12-3/TRBV12-4	TGTGCCAGCAGTGCAGGATCGGGGACAGCTAACTATGGCTACACCTTC	CASSAGSGTANYGYTF
TRBD1	TRBJ2-2	many	TRBV6-2/TRBV6-3	TGTGCCAGCAGTCGACAGGGGAACACCGGGGAGCTGTTTTTT	CASSRQGNTGELFF
NA	TRBJ1-3	NA	TRBV5-1	TGCGCCAGCAGCTTTGACTGGAGCTCTGGAAACACCATATATTTT	CASSFDWSSGNTIYF
NA	TRBJ1-1	NA	TRBV14	TGTGCCAGCAGCCAAGGGACGGCGGGCTGGACTGAAGCTTTCTTT	CASSQGTAGWTEAFF
NA	TRBJ2-3	few	TRBV6-5	TGTGCCAGCAGTTACGCCCAAGGTCCGCAGTATTTT	CASSYAQGPQYF
NA	TRBJ2-5	many	TRBV12-3/TRBV12-4	TGTGCCAGCAGCTCCACTCTTGGGGTCCAAGAGACCCAGTACTTC	CASSSTLGVQETQYF
NA	TRBJ1-4	NA	TRBV7-3	TGTGCCAGCAGCTTAAACGTAGGGCTTGAAAAACTGTTTTTT	CASSLNVGLEKLFF
NA	TRBJ1-1	NA	TRBV28	TGTGCCAGCAACTTCCGACCAACGACTGAAGCTTTCTTT	CASNFRPTTEAFF
NA	TRBJ2-3	many	TRBV24-1	TGTGCCACCAGTGATTCCGGGACCGTTAAAGATACGCAGTATTTT	CATSDSGTVKDTQYF
NA	TRBJ2-5	NA	TRBV20-1	TGCAGGGAGGTTAAGGGAGAGACCCAGTACTTC	CREVKGETQYF
TRBD2	TRBJ2-1	many	TRBV4-1	TGCGCCAGCAGCCGACTGGGACTAGCGAACAATGAGCAGTTCTTC	CASSRLGLANNEQFF
NA	TRBJ2-1	many	TRBV20-1	TGCAGTGCTAGCGGGAGACGATTACTACCCAATGAGCAGTTCTTC	CSASGRRLLPNEQFF
NA	TRBJ2-1	few	TRBV20-1	TGCAGTGCTAGCGCGGGTGAGCAGTTCTTC	CSASAGEQFF
TRBD2	TRBJ2-1	NA	TRBV7-2	TGTGCCAGCAGCTACCAACCCGCGGGGGACAATGAGCAGTTCTTC	CASSYQPAGDNEQFF
TRBD1	TRBJ2-7	NA	TRBV24-1	TGTGCCACCAGTGACTCAGGGGGCTCCTACGAGCAGTACTTC	CATSDSGGSYEQYF
TRBD1	TRBJ1-4	NA	TRBV28	TGTGCCAGCAGCTCCTCGGACAGGGTTGCAACTAATGAAAAACTGTTTTTT	CASSSSDRVATNEKLFF
TRBD1	TRBJ1-5	many	TRBV11-1	TGTGCCAGCAGCCAAGGGACAGACAATCAGCCCCAGCATTTT	CASSQGTDNQPQHF
TRBD1	TRBJ1-1	few	TRBV12-3/TRBV12-4	TGTGCCAGCAGCCAGGGGGGATCTGAAGCTTTCTTT	CASSQGGSEAFF
NA	TRBJ2-1	NA	TRBV19	TGTGCCAGTAACATGGGGTTTTCCTACAATGAGCAGTTCTTC	CASNMGFSYNEQFF
NA	TRBJ2-5	NA	TRBV10-1	TGCGCCAGCAGTGAGTCTATGGGATCGGACAGCCGGGCGGCAGAGACCCAGTACTTC	CASSESMGSDSRAAETQYF
TRBD2	TRBJ2-1	NA	TRBV7-2	TGTGCCAGCAGACATAACACCCTGGGACTACAATCTACTGAGCAGTTCTTC	CASRHNTLGLQSTEQFF
NA	TRBJ1-6	few	TRBV6-1	TGTGCCAGCAATAAGAATTCACCCCTCCACTTT	CASNKNSPLHF
TRBD2	TRBJ2-7	NA	TRBV5-1	TGCGCCAGCAGATGGAATAGCGGGACGGTGGGCTCCTACGAGCAGTACTTC	CASRWNSGTVGSYEQYF
NA	TRBJ2-1	many	TRBV7-2	TGTGCCAGCAGCTTATCCGTCGGGAGTAATGAGCAGTTCTTC	CASSLSVGSNEQFF
NA	TRBJ2-5	many	TRBV21-1	TGTGCCAGCAGCAAAGATGTCGGACAGACGCAAGAGACCCAGTACTTC	CASSKDVGQTQETQYF
NA	TRBJ1-2	many	TRBV28	TGTGCCAGCAGTTTATTTCACTATGGCTACACCTTC	CASSLFHYGYTF
NA	TRBJ2-7	NA	TRBV14	TGTGCCAGCAGCCAAATAAGCCGGGCCAATAGGCCCTACGAGCAGTACTTC	CASSQISRANRPYEQYF
TRBD1	TRBJ1-1	NA	TRBV9	TGTGCCAGCAGTTGTACCGGGACAGGGAACACTGAAGCTTTCTTT	CASSCTGTGNTEAFF
TRBD1	TRBJ1-2	NA	TRBV20-1	TGCAGTGCCCCTGGAGACAGGGTTGGCTACACCTTC	CSAPGDRVGYTF
NA	TRBJ2-2	NA	TRBV7-9	TGTGCCAGCAGCTTATTACTCCGTGCCGGGGCGAACACCGGGGAGCTGTTTTTT	CASSLLLRAGANTGELFF
NA	TRBJ1-5	NA	TRBV19	TGTGCCAGTAGTATGTTCGCAAGCAATCAGCCCCAGCATTTT	CASSMFASNQPQHF
NA	TRBJ1-1	NA	TRBV10-2	TGCGCCAGCAGTGAGTCGAGGGGGGGTGAAGCTTTCTTT	CASSESRGGEAFF
NA	TRBJ2-3	few	TRBV14	TGTGCCAGCAGCCAACAGGAACGGACAGATACGCAGTATTTT	CASSQQERTDTQYF
TRBD2	TRBJ2-3	many	TRBV11-2	TGTGCCAGCAGCTTACAAGCGGGGAGGTCCACAGATACGCAGTATTTT	CASSLQAGRSTDTQYF
TRBD1	TRBJ2-1	many	TRBV5-1	TGCGCCAGCAGCCCGGCGAATCGGGACAGACTTTACAATGAGCAGTTCTTC	CASSPANRDRLYNEQFF
TRBD1	TRBJ2-5	many	TRBV5-5	TGTGCCAGCAGCTTGGTTAGGGGGCGCGGGGAGACCCAGTACTTC	CASSLVRGRGETQYF
NA	TRBJ2-5	many	TRBV18	TGTGCCAGCTCACCAAAGGAAGGGTGGCGGCAGTACTTC	CASSPKEGWRQYF
NA	TRBJ2-3	many	TRBV5-6	TGTGCCAGCAGCTCCATTGGGGCTAGCACAGATAAGCAGTATTTT	CASSSIGASTDKQYF
TRBD2	TRBJ2-1	many	TRBV5-1	TGCGCCAGCAGCCCATTAGCGGGAGTCTGGAATGAGCAGTTCTTC	CASSPLAGVWNEQFF
TRBD2	TRBJ2-2	NA	TRBV27	TGTGCCAGCACCAGGACTAGCGACACCGGGGAGCGGTTTTTT	CASTRTSDTGERFF
TRBD1	TRBJ2-1	many	TRBV10-3	TGTGCCATCAGGGACAGGGCTGTTGAGTTCTTC	CAIRDRAVEFF
NA	TRBJ2-1	many	TRBV14	TGTGCCAGCAGCCACGCTTGGCAGGGGCCTTTCAAAAATGAGCAGTTCTTC	CASSHAWQGPFKNEQFF
NA	TRBJ2-7	NA	TRBV20-1	TGCAGTGCCGATTATTACGAGCAGTACTTC	CSADYYEQYF
NA	TRBJ2-3	NA	TRBV7-3	TGTGCCAGCAGCCCCCGGGGGGACAGAATCTCAGATACGCAGTATTTT	CASSPRGDRISDTQYF
TRBD2	TRBJ2-7	NA	TRBV7-2	TGTGCCAGCAGCTTAGTTGGGAGGGGAACCTACGAGCAGTACTTC	CASSLVGRGTYEQYF
TRBD1	TRBJ2-1	NA	TRBV29-1	TGCAGCGTTGATGGGGGACAGGGTACGAATGAGCAGTTCTTC	CSVDGGQGTNEQFF
TRBD1	TRBJ1-1	many	TRBV12-3/TRBV12-4	TGTGCCAGCAGTCCGGCGGGCAGGGGGCGGAAGACTGAAGCTTTCTTT	CASSPAGRGRKTEAFF
NA	TRBJ1-1	NA	TRBV5-1	TGCGCCAGCAGTCAAGGGGGGGGGTACACTGAAGCTTTCTTT	CASSQGGGYTEAFF
TRBD1	TRBJ2-7	many	TRBV28	TGTGCCAGCAGTTTTGGGGCAGGGGGTTACGAGCAGTACTTC	CASSFGAGGYEQYF
NA	TRBJ2-1	NA	TRBV20-1	TGCAGTGCCGGAGGCAGGGGCCCCTACAATGAGCAGTTCTTC	CSAGGRGPYNEQFF
NA	TRBJ1-1	many	TRBV15	TGTGCCACCAGCAGAGATAGGGGAGGGGGTATGAACACTGAAGCTTTCTTT	CATSRDRGGGMNTEAFF
NA	TRBJ2-5	many	TRBV9	TGTGCCAGCAGCGGGGCCGGGACGGTTCAAGAGACCCAGTACTTC	CASSGAGTVQETQYF
TRBD2	TRBJ2-3	few	TRBV20-1	TGCAGTGCTAGAGATCCCCGGAAAGCGGGGGGCGGAGATACGCAGTATTTT	CSARDPRKAGGGDTQYF
NA	TRBJ2-3	many	TRBV11-2	TGTGCCAGCAGCCCAGAGGGGCGGGAACGTACAGATACGCAGTATTTT	CASSPEGRERTDTQYF
TRBD1	TRBJ2-5	many	TRBV20-1	TGCAGTGCTAGGCTGCCAGGGGGCGTAGAGACCCAGTACTTC	CSARLPGGVETQYF
TRBD2	TRBJ2-1	few	TRBV7-9	TGTGCCAGCAGCGCGTCCAGCGGGAGGCCAAATGAGCAGTTCTTC	CASSASSGRPNEQFF
NA	TRBJ1-1	NA	TRBV7-9	TGTGCCAGCAGCTTAGCGCAGGGGTACGGCACTGAAGCTTTCTTT	CASSLAQGYGTEAFF
NA	TRBJ2-7	few	TRBV6-5	TGTGCCAGCAGTTACGTCAGGGATCGGTACGAGCAGTACTTC	CASSYVRDRYEQYF
NA	TRBJ1-5	many	TRBV14	TGTGCCAGCAGCCAAGGGGACCCCTATCAGCCCCAGCATTTT	CASSQGDPYQPQHF